This section outlines one TCR beta chain sequence together with its context. Its target is unknown. Clones were read by immunoSEQ multiplex PCR, and TCRdb kept only the in-frame ones, dropping some. Here the sample spans roughly 48,000 clones, roughly 84% being singletons. This entry is derived from a study of early stage breast cancer tumors. Study-level background: Invasive lobular carcinomas made up about 30% of the 12 ER+/PR+/HER2- tumors. Average read coverage per sample was 7.5 to 10-fold.

Study-wide points: Compared with adjacent normal breast tissue, tumors showed 2 to 3-fold greater T cell density and higher clonality.

The CDR3 length is 15 residues. V was shortened by 6 bases and J by 3 bases, with 17 bases between the two germline ends. The V gene's germline CDR1 is LNHNV and CDR2 YYDKDF (reference sequence). The rearrangement uses TRBV15 and TRBJ2-5; TRBD2 is a possible D gene (7 bases). The origin of this receptor is a person in their fifties or sixties with breast cancer. The sample consisted of blood. The CDR3 loop is CATRSPGGPKETQYF. The DNA of the CDR3 is TGTGCCACCAGATCCCCCGGGGGGCCCAAAGAGACCCAGTACTTC.